This TCR beta chain derives from a study of OX40 agonist ivuxolimab in advanced cancers. Whole-study context: Hepatocellular carcinoma, melanoma, renal cell or head and neck cancer was diagnosed in the dose-escalation patients. Two patients with cutaneous melanoma and one with hepatocellular carcinoma, three in total, showed partial responses.

Study-wide results and caveats: CD4+ T cells averaged fewer expanded clones than CD8+ T cells. Compared with others, partial responders at 0.1-3.0 mg/kg displayed clonal expansion among the lowest.

In the case of this clone: The target antigen is unknown.

The data were produced by immunoSEQ multiplex PCR, yet TCRdb's version contains in-frame clones alone and is incomplete. The sample records around 77,000 clones, around nine tenths being singletons. Germline-derived CDR1 and CDR2 are LGHNT and FRNRAP. V lost 0 bases to trimming and J lost 13 bases, with 9 bases between them. The CDR3 sequence is 11 residues long. This sequence was found in an adult with an advanced solid tumor such as melanoma, head and neck, liver or kidney cancer. The chain links TRBV12-5 to TRBJ1-2; no reliable D call. The specimen comprised CD4+ or CD8+ T cells sorted from blood, sampled in a trial of the OX40 agonist ivuxolimab. CDR3 residues: CASGLVGGRTF. CDR3 DNA sequence: TGTGCTAGTGGTTTGGTTGGAGGTCGCACCTTC.